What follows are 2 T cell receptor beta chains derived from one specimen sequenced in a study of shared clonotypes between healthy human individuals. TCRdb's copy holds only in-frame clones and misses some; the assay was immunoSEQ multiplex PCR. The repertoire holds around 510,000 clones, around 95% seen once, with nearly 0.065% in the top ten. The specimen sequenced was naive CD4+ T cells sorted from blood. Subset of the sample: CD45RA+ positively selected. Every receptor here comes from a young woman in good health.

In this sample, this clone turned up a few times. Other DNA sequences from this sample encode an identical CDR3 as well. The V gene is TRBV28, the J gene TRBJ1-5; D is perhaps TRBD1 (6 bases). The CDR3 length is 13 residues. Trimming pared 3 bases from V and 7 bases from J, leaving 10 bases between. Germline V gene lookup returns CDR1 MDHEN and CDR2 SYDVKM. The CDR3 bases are TGTGCCAGCAGTTTGTTTGGGGGCCAGCCCCAGCATTTT. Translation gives CASSLFGGQPQHF.

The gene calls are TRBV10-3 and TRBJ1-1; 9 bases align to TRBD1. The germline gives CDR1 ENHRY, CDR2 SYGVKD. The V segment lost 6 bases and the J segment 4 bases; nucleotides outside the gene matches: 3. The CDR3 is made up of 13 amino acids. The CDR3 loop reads CAIRGQGGTEAFF. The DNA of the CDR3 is TGTGCCATCAGGGGACAGGGTGGCACTGAAGCTTTCTTT.